This entry is about one T cell receptor (beta chain). The data derive from a study of control samples from healthy donors and cancer patients. The data were produced by immunoSEQ multiplex PCR, yet TCRdb's version contains in-frame clones alone and is incomplete. This sample has roughly 400,000 clones; around nine tenths occur once, and the top ten carry 5.5% to 8%. The CDR3 length is 16 residues. Germline CDR1 LGHDT, CDR2 YNNKEL (reference sequence). V was pared by 2 bases and J by 2 bases, with 6 bases of the junction left unmatched. The sequence came from a man aged 35 to 55 with head and neck cancer. The chain couples TRBV3-1 (or the pseudogene TRBV3-2) to TRBJ1-3, with TRBD1 matching over 7 bases. Material: PBMCs. As DNA, the CDR3 is TGTGCCAGCAGCCAACCCACGGGACAGCCTGGAAACACCATATATTTT. The encoded protein is CASSQPTGQPGNTIYF.